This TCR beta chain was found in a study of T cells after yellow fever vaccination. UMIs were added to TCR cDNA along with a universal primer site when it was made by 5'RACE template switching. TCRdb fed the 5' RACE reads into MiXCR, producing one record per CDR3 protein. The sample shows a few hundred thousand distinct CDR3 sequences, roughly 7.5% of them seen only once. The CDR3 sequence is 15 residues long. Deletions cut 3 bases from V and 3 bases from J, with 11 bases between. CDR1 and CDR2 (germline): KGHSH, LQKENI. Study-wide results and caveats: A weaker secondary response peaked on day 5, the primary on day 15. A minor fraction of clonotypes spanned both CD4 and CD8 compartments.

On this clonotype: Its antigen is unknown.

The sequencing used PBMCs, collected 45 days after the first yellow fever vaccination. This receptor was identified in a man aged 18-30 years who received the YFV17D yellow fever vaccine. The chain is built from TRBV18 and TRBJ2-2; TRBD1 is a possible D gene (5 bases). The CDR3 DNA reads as TGTGCCAGCTCACCGGGCGGCAGGGACACCGGGGAGCTGTTTTTT. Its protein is CASSPGGRDTGELFF. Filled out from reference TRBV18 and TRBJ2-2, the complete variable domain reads NAGVMQNPRHLVRRRGQEARLRCSPMKGHSHVYWYRQLPEEGLKFMVYLQKENIIDESGMPKERFSAEFPKEGPSILRIQQVVRGDSAAYFCASSPGGRDTGELFFGEGSRLTVL.